The clone carrying this T cell receptor (beta chain) occurred a few times. Its antigen is as yet unknown. Researchers reported that TCR beta cDNA libraries carried unique molecular identifiers. MiXCR was run by TCRdb on the PCR reads, yielding one entry per CDR3 protein. The table lists around 710,000 distinct CDR3 sequences, about 43% of them singletons. The record originates from a study of post-analysis software for immune sequencing data. The study's findings and limits: Patients used about 5 TRBV segments, including TRBV5-6, TRBV5-1 and TRBV20-1, more often than controls. Strong same-batch co-clustering of samples appeared with F measure clustering.

The CDR3 contains 11 residues. V gave up 6 bases and J gave up 4 bases, with 5 bases separating them. CDR1 KGHDR and CDR2 SFDVKD come from the germline V gene. The sample consisted of blood. The clonotype originates from a girl under 18 with multiple sclerosis. The chain couples TRBV24-1 to TRBJ2-5; D gene ambiguous. The CDR3 region is CATSYAETQYF. The CDR3 bases are TGTGCCACCAGTTACGCAGAGACCCAGTACTTC.